A single sample is the source of the 5 T cell receptor beta chains below, sequenced in a study of regulatory T cells in long-lasting Graves disease. The TCR beta library used iRepertoire HTBI primers with Arm-PCR amplification of CDR3. Via MiXCR, TCRdb re-called the multiplex PCR reads, giving one row per CDR3 protein. The table shows 320,000 or so distinct CDR3 sequences, with 18% occurring only once. Time point indicated: newly diagnosed GD, antithyroid drugs for less than 3 months. Isolated PBMC RNA provided the starting material for the TCR library. The material was peripheral blood mononuclear cells (PBMCs), obtained at new diagnosis, from a patient treated with antithyroid drugs. The receptors were gathered from a female donor with Graves disease.

Ten or more counts support this clonotype. The rearrangement joins TRBV19 to TRBJ1-5; 11 nucleotides agree with TRBD1. Losses at the gene ends were 5 bases for V and 4 bases for J; bases not matched to a gene: 4. The CDR3 is 15 amino acids. CDR1 is LNHDA, CDR2 SQIVND, per germline (reference sequence). This CDR3 is CASSLDRGRNQPQHF. For the CDR3, the DNA is TGTGCCAGTAGTCTGGACAGGGGGCGGAATCAGCCCCAGCATTTT.

This clonotype came up many times. This chain uses TRBV27 with TRBJ1-2; maybe TRBD1 (6 bases). Trimming removed 0 bases from V and 1 base from J, with 9 bases in between. The germline V gene encodes CDR1 MNHEY and CDR2 SMNVEV (reference sequence). CDR3 size: 15 residues. CDR3 DNA sequence: TGTGCCAGCAGTTTATCGAGGGGGATTAACTATGGCTACACCTTC. Translating gives CASSLSRGINYGYTF.

There are many counts of this clonotype. This chain links TRBV6-2 or TRBV6-3 with TRBJ2-3; 13 nucleotides match TRBD2. The germline gives CDR1 MNHEY, CDR2 SVGEGT. Trimming cost V 5 bases and J 2 bases; bases outside gene matches: 13. The CDR3 has 19 amino acids. The CDR3 is CASSRGGLAGPTLTDTQYF. In DNA, the CDR3 is TGTGCCAGCAGTAGAGGGGGACTAGCGGGACCTACTCTCACAGATACGCAGTATTTT.

The rearrangement links TRBV11-2 to TRBJ1-2, with a tentative D call TRBD1 (5 bases). The CDR3 is made up of 15 amino acids. The V end lost 5 bases, the J end lost 8 bases, and 21 bases lay between the germline ends. Germline lookup yields CDR1 SGHAT and CDR2 FQNNGV. CDR3 region: CASSPQGLWLDGYTF. In DNA form, the CDR3 reads TGTGCCAGCAGCCCCCAGGGTTTGTGGCTAGACGGCTACACCTTC.

This clonotype has a count of ten or more. The chain uses TRBV24-1 and TRBJ2-2; D uncertain. The CDR3 runs to 13 residues. V lost 2 bases, J lost 7 bases, and 7 bases lay in between. The V gene's germline CDR1 is KGHDR and CDR2 SFDVKD. In DNA form, the CDR3 reads TGTGCCACCAGTGATTCGGGCATCGGGGAGCTGTTTTTT. Translation gives CATSDSGIGELFF.